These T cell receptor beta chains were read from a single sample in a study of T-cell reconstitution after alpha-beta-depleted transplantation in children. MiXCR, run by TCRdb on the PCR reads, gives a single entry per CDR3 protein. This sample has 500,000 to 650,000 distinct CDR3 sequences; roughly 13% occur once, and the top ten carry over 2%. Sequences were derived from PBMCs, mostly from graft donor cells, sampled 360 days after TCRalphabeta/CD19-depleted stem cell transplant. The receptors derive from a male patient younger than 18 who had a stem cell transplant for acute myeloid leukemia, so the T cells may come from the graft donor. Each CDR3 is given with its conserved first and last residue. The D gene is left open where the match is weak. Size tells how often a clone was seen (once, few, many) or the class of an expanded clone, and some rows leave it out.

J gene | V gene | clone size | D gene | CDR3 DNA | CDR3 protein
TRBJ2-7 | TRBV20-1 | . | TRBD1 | TGCAGTGCTAGATGGTTTCAGGGGGCGCTTATTTACGAGCAGTACTTC | CSARWFQGALIYEQYF
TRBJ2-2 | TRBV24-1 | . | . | TGTGCCACCAGTGGTCAGGGGCCGAACACCGGGGAGCTGTTTTTT | CATSGQGPNTGELFF
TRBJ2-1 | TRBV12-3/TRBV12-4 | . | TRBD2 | TGTGCCAGCAGTCCCCATGGACTAGCGGGAGGAGCCTCCTACAATGAGCAGTTCTTC | CASSPHGLAGGASYNEQFF
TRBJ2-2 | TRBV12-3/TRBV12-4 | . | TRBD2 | TGTGCCAGCAGTAAGGGACTAGCGGGAGCCAGCACCGGGGAGCTGTTTTTT | CASSKGLAGASTGELFF
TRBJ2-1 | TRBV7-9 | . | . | TGTGCCAGCGGATCCGGCTCCTACAATGAGCAGTTCTTC | CASGSGSYNEQFF
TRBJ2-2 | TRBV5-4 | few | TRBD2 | TGTGCCAGCAGCTTCGGACTAGCGGGACTAGCCACCGGGGAGCTGTTTTTT | CASSFGLAGLATGELFF
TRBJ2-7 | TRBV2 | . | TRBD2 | TGTGCCAGCAGTCCGGGACTAGCGATACACGAGCAGTACTTC | CASSPGLAIHEQYF
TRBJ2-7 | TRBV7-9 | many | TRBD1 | TGTGCCAGCAGCTACCCGACAGGGGGGTACGAGCAGTACTTC | CASSYPTGGYEQYF
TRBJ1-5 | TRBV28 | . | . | TGTGCCAGCAGTTTATGGCCGCCCCAGCATTTT | CASSLWPPQHF
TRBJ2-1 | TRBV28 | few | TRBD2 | TGTGCCAGCAGTTACCCTAGCGGGAGTGGGGACAATGAGCAGTTCTTC | CASSYPSGSGDNEQFF
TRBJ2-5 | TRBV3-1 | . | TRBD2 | TGTGCCAGCAGCCAAGGACTAGCGGGAGGGCCGGGGGAGACCCAGTACTTC | CASSQGLAGGPGETQYF
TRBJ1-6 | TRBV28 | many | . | TGTGCCAGCAGTTTCTCGCAGGGAGGTCGCTCACCCCTCCACTTT | CASSFSQGGRSPLHF
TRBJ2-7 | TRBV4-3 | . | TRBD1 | TGCGCCAGCAGCCAAGTCGGGGACAGCTCCTACGAGCAGTACTTC | CASSQVGDSSYEQYF
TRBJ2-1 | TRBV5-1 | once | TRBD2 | TGCGCCAGCAGCTTGCAACTAGCGGGAGGATGGTACAATGAGCAGTTCTTC | CASSLQLAGGWYNEQFF
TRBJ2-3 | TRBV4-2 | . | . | TGTGCCAGCAGCCAAGATGGTGACCCGGGCGGAGATACGCAGTATTTT | CASSQDGDPGGDTQYF
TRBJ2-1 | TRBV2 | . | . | TGTGCCAGCAGTGAGGACTCGCAGTTCTTC | CASSEDSQFF
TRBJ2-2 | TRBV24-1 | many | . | TGTGCCACCAGGGGTACGCGGGCGAACACCGGGGAGCTGTTTTTT | CATRGTRANTGELFF
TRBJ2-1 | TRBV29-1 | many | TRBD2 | TGCAGCGTTGATCGGACTAGCGGGTTTTTCAATGAGCAGTTCTTC | CSVDRTSGFFNEQFF
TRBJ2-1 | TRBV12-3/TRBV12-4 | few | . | TGTGCCAGCAGTTTTGGGGGCGGGACCAATGAGCAGTTCTTC | CASSFGGGTNEQFF
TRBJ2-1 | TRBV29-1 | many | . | TGCAGCGGGACCCCCTCCAATGAGCAGTTCTTC | CSGTPSNEQFF
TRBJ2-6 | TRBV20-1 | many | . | TGCAGTGCTTCCAGGTTCTCTGGGGCCAACGTCCTGACTTTC | CSASRFSGANVLTF
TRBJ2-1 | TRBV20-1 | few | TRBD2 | TGCAGTGCCCCAAGAGCGGGAGGGTGGAATGAGCAGTTCTTC | CSAPRAGGWNEQFF
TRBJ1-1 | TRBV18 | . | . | TGTGCCAGCTCACCCCTGGGGGGGTGGCAAACTGAAGCTTTCTTT | CASSPLGGWQTEAFF
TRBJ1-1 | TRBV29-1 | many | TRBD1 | TGCAGCGTTATGGAGACAGGGAGTAGCAACACTGAAGCTTTCTTT | CSVMETGSSNTEAFF
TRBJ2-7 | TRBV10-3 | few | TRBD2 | TGTGCCATCAGTCAGACTAGCGGGACCTCCTACGAGCAGTACTTC | CAISQTSGTSYEQYF
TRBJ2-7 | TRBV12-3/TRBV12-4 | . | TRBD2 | TGTGCCAGCAGCATACTAGCGGGAGCACCCGAGCAGTACTTC | CASSILAGAPEQYF
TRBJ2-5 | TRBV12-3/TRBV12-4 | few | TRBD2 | TGTGCCAGCAGTTTAGCCGGGGGACTAGCGGGTTCAGAGACCCAGTACTTC | CASSLAGGLAGSETQYF
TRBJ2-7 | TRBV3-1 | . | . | TGTGCCAGCAGCCCCCTTCCCTTCTACGAGCAGTACTTC | CASSPLPFYEQYF
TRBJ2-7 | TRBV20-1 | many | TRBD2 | TGCAGTGCCCTGGGACTAGCGGGGCTCTACGAGCAGTACTTC | CSALGLAGLYEQYF
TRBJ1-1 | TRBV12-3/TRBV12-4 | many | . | TGTGCCAGCAGAACCGGGACACCGAACACTGAAGCTTTCTTT | CASRTGTPNTEAFF
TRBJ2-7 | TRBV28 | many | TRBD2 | TGTGCCAGCAGCCACCCGGGGCGGGAGATTTACGAGCAGTACTTC | CASSHPGREIYEQYF
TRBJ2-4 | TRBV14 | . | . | TGTGCCAGCAGTTTTGGTGGGCCGGGCGAAAACATTCAGTACTTC | CASSFGGPGENIQYF
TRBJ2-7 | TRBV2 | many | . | TGTGCCAGCACCCCGAGGGACCGAAACCTCTGGAAGCAGTACTTC | CASTPRDRNLWKQYF
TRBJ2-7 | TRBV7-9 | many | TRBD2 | TGTGCCAGCAGCTTCGGACTAGCGGGAGGAGTATACGAGCAGTACTTC | CASSFGLAGGVYEQYF
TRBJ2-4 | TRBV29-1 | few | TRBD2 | TGCAGCGTCTCCGGACTAGCGCATCGAAAAAACATTCAGTACTTC | CSVSGLAHRKNIQYF
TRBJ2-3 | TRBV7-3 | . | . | TGTGCCAGCAGCTTAACACGGCTAGGGACAGATACGCAGTATTTT | CASSLTRLGTDTQYF
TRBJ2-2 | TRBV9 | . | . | TGTGCCAGCAGCGTAGGGGGGGTTGGCACCGGGGAGCTGTTTTTT | CASSVGGVGTGELFF
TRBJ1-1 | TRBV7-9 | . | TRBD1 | TGTGCCAGCAGCACCCGACAGGGCCCAAACACTGAAGCTTTCTTT | CASSTRQGPNTEAFF
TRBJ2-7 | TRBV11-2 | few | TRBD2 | TGTGCCAGCAGCTCCCGGACTAGCGGGAGACTCAACGGCGACTACGAGCAGTACTTC | CASSSRTSGRLNGDYEQYF
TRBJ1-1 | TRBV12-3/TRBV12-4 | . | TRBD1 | TGTGCCAGCAGTCAGAGACAGGGGAACACTGAAGCTTTCTTT | CASSQRQGNTEAFF
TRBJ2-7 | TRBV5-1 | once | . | TGCGCCAGCAGCCTGATCTCGGCAGCCACGAGCTCCTACGAGCAGTACTTC | CASSLISAATSSYEQYF
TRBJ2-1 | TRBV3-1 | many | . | TGTGCCAGCAGCCCCGGCCCTTTTTTGGGCTACAATGAGCAGTTCTTC | CASSPGPFLGYNEQFF
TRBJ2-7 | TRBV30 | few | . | TGTGCCCTAAACCCGGGGGATCTCTACGAGCAGTACTTC | CALNPGDLYEQYF
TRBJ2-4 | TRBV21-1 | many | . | TGTGCCAGCAGCAAACTGGGAGCCAAAAACATTCAGTACTTC | CASSKLGAKNIQYF
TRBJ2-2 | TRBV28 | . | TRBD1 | TGTGCCACACCGAGGGGGCCAGGACCGAACACCGGGGAGCTGTTTTTT | CATPRGPGPNTGELFF
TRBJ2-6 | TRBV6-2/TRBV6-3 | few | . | TGTGCCAGCAGTTACTCGCGGATCTCTGGGGCCAACGTCCTGACTTTC | CASSYSRISGANVLTF
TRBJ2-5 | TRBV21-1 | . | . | TGTGCCAGCAGCCCTAACCCATGGGGTAGCGGGAAGACCCAGTACTTC | CASSPNPWGSGKTQYF
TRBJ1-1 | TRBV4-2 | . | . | TGTGCCAGCAGCCAGGACTGGACAGTGTCGAACACTGAAGCTTTCTTT | CASSQDWTVSNTEAFF
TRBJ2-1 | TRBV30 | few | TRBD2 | TGTGCCTGGAGACACCGGAGGACTAGCGATTTACACAATGAGCAGTTCTTC | CAWRHRRTSDLHNEQFF
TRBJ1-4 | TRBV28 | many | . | TGTGCCAGCAGCTCGGAGGGAGCTAATGAAAAACTGTTTTTT | CASSSEGANEKLFF
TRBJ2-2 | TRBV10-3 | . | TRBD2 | TGTGCCATTGCGAGCGGGAGAGTTGGAACCGGGGAGCTGTTTTTT | CAIASGRVGTGELFF
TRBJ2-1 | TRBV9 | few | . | TGTGCCAGCAGCGTTTACGGGAGCACGTACAATGAGCAGTTCTTC | CASSVYGSTYNEQFF
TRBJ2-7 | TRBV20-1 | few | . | TGCAGCCCCCTTTACGGGGGCGCGTCCTACGAGCAGTACTTC | CSPLYGGASYEQYF
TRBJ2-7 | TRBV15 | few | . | TGTGCCACCAGCAGCCCAGGTGGGGAGTCCTACGAGCAGTACTTC | CATSSPGGESYEQYF
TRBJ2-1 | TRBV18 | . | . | TGTGCCAGCTCACCACCTAGGGCCGAATTCAATGAGCAGTTCTTC | CASSPPRAEFNEQFF
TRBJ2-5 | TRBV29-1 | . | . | TGCAGCGTTGAACCAGGGGGGGAAGAGACCCAGTACTTC | CSVEPGGEETQYF
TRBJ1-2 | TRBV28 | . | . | TGTGCCAGCAGTCCCCCCCACTATGGCTACACCTTC | CASSPPHYGYTF
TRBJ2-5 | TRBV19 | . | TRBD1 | TGTGCCAGTAGTACAGGGGGCTCATCAAAGACCCAGTACTTC | CASSTGGSSKTQYF
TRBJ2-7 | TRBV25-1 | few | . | TGTGCCAGCAGCCTGATTCGGGGAGGTCCCTTAGAGCAGTACTTC | CASSLIRGGPLEQYF
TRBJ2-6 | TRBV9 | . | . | TGTGCCAGCAGCGTAGCGGTGACGGGGGCCAACGTCCTGACTTTC | CASSVAVTGANVLTF